The clone carrying this TCR beta chain was observed a handful of times. Per the study methods: For nucleated cells, counts were estimated from reference gene primer amplification. Sequenced by immunoSEQ multiplex PCR; TCRdb stores in-frame clones only, minus some. The V and J calls and clone size come from that table; D and trimming were worked out from the DNA. The table records about 270,000 clones, roughly nine tenths of them present only once. Followed longitudinally, the Seattle patients had been enrolled during active infection. This CDR3 spans 15 amino acids. The germline V gene encodes CDR1 LNHNV and CDR2 YYDKDF (reference sequence). V was trimmed by 3 bases and J by 1 base, leaving 12 bases between them. The data were taken from a study of blood T cell repertoires in COVID-19. About the research overall: Sample material is recorded as cDNA or gDNA derived from T cells, B-cell-depleted T cells, or PBMCs.

Sequenced input: peripheral blood. The gene calls are TRBV15 and TRBJ1-1; weak D call: TRBD1 (5 bases). This receptor was taken from a woman aged 25 to 39 with COVID-19, enrolled during active disease. CDR3 residues: CATSRNRIGNTEAFF. CDR3 DNA: TGTGCCACCAGCAGGAACAGGATTGGGAACACTGAAGCTTTCTTT.